The T cell receptor beta chain under discussion was sequenced for a study of blood T cell repertoires in COVID-19. Whole-study context: Samples of COVID-19 (acute and convalescent) were obtained from the United States, Italy and Spain. T cells, B-cell-depleted T cells, or PBMCs provided the cDNA or gDNA that served as material.

As processed by the authors: Estimation of nucleated cell counts was performed using reference gene primer amplification. The data were produced by immunoSEQ multiplex PCR, yet TCRdb's version contains in-frame clones alone and is incomplete. Clonal size and the V and J genes are those of that table, whereas D and trimming came from the DNA. The repertoire has 130,000 to 150,000 clones, more than 65% of them found once; the top ten carry 9.5% to 13%. The receptor's source is a man aged 60 to 75 with active or convalescent COVID-19. Material: peripheral blood.

The CDR3 sequence is CASSLFRGERMEQFF. The CDR3 DNA reads TGTGCCAGCAGCTTATTCAGGGGCGAGAGAATGGAGCAGTTCTTC. The V and J genes are TRBV11-2 and TRBJ2-1; D perhaps matches TRBD1 (6 bases). V was trimmed by 2 bases and J by 10 bases, leaving 18 bases between them. Per the germline V gene, CDR1 is SGHAT and CDR2 is FQNNGV. The CDR3 is 15 residues long.